The rows below give T cell receptor beta chains drawn from one sample of a study of T cell changes during pregnancy in multiple sclerosis. Clones were read by immunoSEQ multiplex PCR, and TCRdb kept only the in-frame ones, dropping some. This sample has tens of thousands of clones; over 75% occur once, and the top ten carry more than 7%. The sequences come from CD8+ T cells from peripheral blood mononuclear cells, collected before pregnancy. The receptor source for this set is a female donor with multiple sclerosis, enrolled in a pregnancy study. CDR3s include the opening cysteine and the closing phenylalanine or tryptophan. The D gene is left open where the match is weak. Not every row has a clone size; where given, it reads once, few, many or a size class.

clone_size j_call d_call cdr3_length v_call cdr3_aa cdr3_nt
NA TRBJ1-1 NA 14 TRBV27 CASSLQRGGTEAFF TGTGCCAGCAGTTTACAGCGAGGGGGCACTGAAGCTTTCTTT
NA TRBJ2-3 NA 15 TRBV27 CASSLSSPPGDTQYF TGTGCCAGCAGTTTAAGCTCACCACCCGGAGATACGCAGTATTTT
once TRBJ2-3 TRBD2 14 TRBV6-4 CASSAGGPGDTQYF TGTGCCAGCAGTGCGGGAGGGCCAGGGGATACGCAGTATTTT
NA TRBJ2-7 TRBD1 14 TRBV11-3 CASSSGTGTYEQYF TGTGCCAGCAGCTCGGGGACAGGTACCTACGAGCAGTACTTC
once TRBJ2-3 NA 12 TRBV27 CASSSDPRGQYF TGTGCCAGCAGTTCCGACCCCCGGGGGCAGTATTTT
NA TRBJ2-7 NA 15 TRBV4-2 CASSQELWGDYEQYF TGTGCCAGCAGCCAAGAGTTATGGGGAGATTACGAGCAGTACTTC
NA TRBJ2-1 TRBD2 15 TRBV7-2 CASSFQTSGADEQFF TGTGCCAGCAGCTTCCAGACTAGCGGCGCGGATGAGCAGTTCTTC
NA TRBJ2-4 NA 15 TRBV28 CASSPRTLAKNIQYF TGTGCCAGCAGTCCCCGGACACTAGCCAAAAACATTCAGTACTTC
NA TRBJ1-2 NA 13 TRBV5-1 CASTTANGRGYTF TGCGCCAGCACAACAGCCAATGGGAGAGGCTACACCTTC
NA TRBJ1-1 NA 13 TRBV19 CASSPQGATEAFF TGTGCCAGTAGTCCACAGGGCGCCACTGAAGCTTTCTTT
NA TRBJ2-1 NA 15 TRBV2 CASTPQDVRSPEQFF TGTGCCAGCACCCCACAGGATGTAAGATCCCCTGAGCAGTTCTTC
once TRBJ1-2 NA 14 TRBV27 CASSADKAYYGYTF TGTGCCAGCAGTGCGGACAAAGCCTACTATGGCTACACCTTC
NA TRBJ2-3 TRBD2 16 TRBV5-6 CASSSTSPSLTDTQYF TGTGCCAGCAGCTCGACTAGCCCCTCTCTCACAGATACGCAGTATTTT
NA TRBJ2-5 NA 14 TRBV7-9 CASSLVAGGETQYF TGTGCCAGCAGCTTGGTAGCAGGCGGGGAGACCCAGTACTTC
NA TRBJ2-3 TRBD2 14 TRBV6-6 CASSQGLAGDTQYF TGTGCCAGCAGTCAGGGACTAGCGGGAGATACGCAGTATTTT
NA TRBJ2-1 TRBD2 17 TRBV7-3 CASSSLAGGLLAEEQFF TGTGCCAGCAGCTCCTTAGCGGGAGGGCTACTAGCAGAGGAGCAGTTCTTC
NA TRBJ2-5 NA 15 TRBV9 CASSVRDTPQETQYF TGTGCCAGCAGCGTCCGGGATACACCTCAAGAGACCCAGTACTTC
once TRBJ1-1 NA 14 TRBV4-2 CASSNDRGYTEAFF TGTGCCAGCAGCAACGACCGGGGGTACACTGAAGCTTTCTTT
NA TRBJ2-1 TRBD2 13 TRBV6-1 CASLAGEYNEQFF TGTGCCAGCCTAGCGGGGGAGTACAATGAGCAGTTCTTC
NA TRBJ1-5 NA 15 TRBV11-2 CASSFDSGVNQPQHF TGTGCCAGCAGCTTTGACAGCGGGGTGAATCAGCCCCAGCATTTT
NA TRBJ2-2 TRBD1 12 TRBV28 CASSWGFRDRLF TGTGCCAGCAGTTGGGGCTTCCGGGACAGGCTTTTT
NA TRBJ2-1 TRBD2 18 TRBV2 CASSINPVAGWKGNEQFF TGTGCCAGCAGCATTAACCCAGTAGCGGGATGGAAGGGCAATGAGCAGTTCTTC
NA TRBJ2-1 NA 14 TRBV9 CASSVDGQNNEQFF TGTGCCAGCAGCGTAGATGGGCAAAACAATGAGCAGTTCTTC
NA TRBJ2-7 TRBD2 13 TRBV28 CASGLAHTYEQYF TGTGCCAGCGGACTAGCGCACACCTACGAGCAGTACTTC
NA TRBJ2-7 TRBD2 15 TRBV4-1 CASSQAILAGYEQYF TGCGCCAGCAGCCAAGCTATACTAGCGGGATACGAGCAGTACTTC
NA TRBJ1-4 TRBD1 12 TRBV28 CASSLGTGHMFF TGTGCCAGCAGTTTAGGGACAGGCCATATGTTTTTT
NA TRBJ2-1 NA 14 TRBV28 CASSPRTPYNEQFF TGTGCCAGCAGTCCCAGGACTCCTTACAATGAGCAGTTCTTC
NA TRBJ2-5 NA 15 TRBV19 CASSPYSGHLETQYF TGTGCCAGTAGTCCTTATTCAGGGCATCTAGAGACCCAGTACTTC
once TRBJ2-3 NA 12 TRBV27 CASSLTRDTQYF TGTGCCAGCAGTTTGACTAGAGATACGCAGTATTTT
NA TRBJ2-3 TRBD2 16 TRBV7-6 CASSSGLAGGTDTQYF TGTGCCAGCAGCTCCGGACTAGCGGGAGGTACAGATACGCAGTATTTT
NA TRBJ2-7 NA 15 TRBV11-2 CASSPELGMVYEQYF TGTGCCAGCAGCCCCGAACTCGGGATGGTCTACGAGCAGTACTTC
NA TRBJ2-7 TRBD1 15 TRBV28 CASTIDRGSSYEQYF TGTGCCAGCACCATAGACAGGGGGAGCTCCTACGAGCAGTACTTC
few TRBJ1-1 NA 12 TRBV10-3 CAISGGLAEAFF TGTGCCATCAGCGGGGGGCTTGCTGAAGCTTTCTTT
NA TRBJ2-3 TRBD2 16 TRBV27 CASSPGLAGNTDTQYF TGTGCCAGCAGTCCGGGACTAGCGGGAAACACAGATACGCAGTATTTT
NA TRBJ2-1 NA 12 TRBV6-5 CASSFGPYEQFF TGTGCCAGCAGTTTTGGGCCCTATGAGCAGTTCTTC
NA TRBJ1-2 NA 15 TRBV4-1 CASSQEGQTYYGYTF TGCGCCAGCAGCCAAGAAGGACAGACCTACTATGGCTACACCTTC
NA TRBJ2-7 NA 13 TRBV4-3 CASSQDSGYEQYF TGCGCCAGCAGCCAAGATTCGGGATACGAGCAGTACTTC
NA TRBJ1-1 NA 12 TRBV28 CASSPGYTEAFF TGTGCCAGCAGTCCAGGGTACACTGAAGCTTTCTTT
once TRBJ2-7 TRBD2 16 TRBV25-1 CASSDATSGNVDEQYF TGTGCCAGCAGTGACGCGACTAGCGGGAATGTTGACGAGCAGTACTTC
once TRBJ1-1 NA 13 TRBV28 CASSFRGRTEAFF TGTGCCAGCAGTTTTAGGGGAAGGACTGAAGCTTTCTTT
once TRBJ2-3 NA 17 TRBV27 CASSLSHAGSLTDTQYF TGTGCCAGCAGTTTATCTCATGCGGGGAGCTTGACAGATACGCAGTATTTT
NA TRBJ1-5 NA 13 TRBV27 CASSFNSNQPQHF TGTGCCAGCAGTTTCAATAGCAATCAGCCCCAGCATTTT
NA TRBJ2-3 TRBD2 15 TRBV19 CASSVTSGASDTQYF TGTGCCAGTAGTGTGACTAGCGGGGCCTCGGATACGCAGTATTTT
NA TRBJ2-2 NA 15 TRBV19 CASSRETGSAGELFF TGTGCCAGTAGTAGGGAAACAGGGTCCGCCGGGGAGCTGTTTTTT
NA TRBJ1-1 NA 13 TRBV28 CASSSHAGMMAFF TGTGCCAGCAGCTCGCATGCAGGGATGATGGCTTTCTTT
NA TRBJ2-1 NA 11 TRBV4-1 CASSQQSERFF TGCGCCAGCAGCCAACAAAGCGAGCGGTTCTTC
NA TRBJ2-3 NA 19 TRBV11-2 CATSNESGGSPTPPDTQYF TGTGCCACTAGTAATGAGTCAGGGGGGTCCCCCACCCCCCCAGATACGCAGTATTTT
NA TRBJ2-7 TRBD2 15 TRBV9 CASSPFSGISYEQYF TGTGCCAGCAGCCCTTTTAGCGGGATCAGCTACGAGCAGTACTTC
NA TRBJ2-3 TRBD2 15 TRBV6-5 CASSRLAGDTDTQYF TGTGCCAGCAGCCGACTAGCGGGAGATACAGATACGCAGTATTTT